What follows describes a single TCR beta chain. TCR beta CDR3 regions were amplified from RNA. The HTBI primer set served for first-round RT-PCR of the TCR CDR3. TCRdb itself ran the multiplex PCR reads through MiXCR, one entry per CDR3 protein. The table has about 370,000 distinct CDR3 sequences, 12% to 15% seen once. In making diagnoses, clinical symptoms, serum thyroxine and TRAb, thyroid ultrasound and orbital computed tomography were all used. This record comes from a study of T cells in Graves' hyperthyroidism and ophthalmopathy. This CDR3 contains 14 residues. Germline values: CDR1 ENHRY, CDR2 SYGVKD. The V and J ends lost 4 bases and 1 base respectively, with 9 bases between them.

Material for sequencing was blood. This receptor was taken from a woman in her sixties with Graves' ophthalmopathy. The chain employs TRBV10-3 and TRBJ2-3; tentatively, D is TRBD1 (5 bases). The CDR3 DNA is TGTGCCATCAGTGGGGGCCAGGGCACAGATACGCAGTATTTT. Translated, it gives CAISGGQGTDTQYF.